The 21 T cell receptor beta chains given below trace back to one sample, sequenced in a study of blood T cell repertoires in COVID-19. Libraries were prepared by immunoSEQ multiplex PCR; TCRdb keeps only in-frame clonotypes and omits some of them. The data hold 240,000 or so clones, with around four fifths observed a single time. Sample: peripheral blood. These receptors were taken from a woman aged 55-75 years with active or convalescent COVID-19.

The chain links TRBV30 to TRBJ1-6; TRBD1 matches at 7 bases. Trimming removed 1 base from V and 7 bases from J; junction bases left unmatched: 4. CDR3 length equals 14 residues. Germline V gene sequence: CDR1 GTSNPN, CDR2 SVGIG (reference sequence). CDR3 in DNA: TGTGCCTGGAGTGGGGGACAGCCAAATTCACCCCTCCACTTT. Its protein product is CAWSGGQPNSPLHF.

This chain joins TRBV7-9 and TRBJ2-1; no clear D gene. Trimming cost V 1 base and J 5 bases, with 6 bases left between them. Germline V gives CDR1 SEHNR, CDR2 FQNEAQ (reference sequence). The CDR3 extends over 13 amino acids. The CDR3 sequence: CASSLGADNEQFF. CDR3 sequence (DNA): TGTGCCAGCAGCTTAGGGGCAGACAATGAGCAGTTCTTC.

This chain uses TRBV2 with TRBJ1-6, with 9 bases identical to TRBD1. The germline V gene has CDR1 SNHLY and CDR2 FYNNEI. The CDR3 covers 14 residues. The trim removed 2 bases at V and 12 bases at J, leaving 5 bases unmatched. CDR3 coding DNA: TGTGCCAGCAGTGAAATGGGACAGGGATTACCCCTCCACTTT. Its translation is CASSEMGQGLPLHF.

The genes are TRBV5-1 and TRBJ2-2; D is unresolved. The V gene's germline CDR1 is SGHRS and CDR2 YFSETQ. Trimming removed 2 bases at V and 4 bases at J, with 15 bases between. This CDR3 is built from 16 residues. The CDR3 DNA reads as TGCGCCAGCAGCTTCGACCTCCATAGGAGCACCGGGGAGCTGTTTTTT. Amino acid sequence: CASSFDLHRSTGELFF.

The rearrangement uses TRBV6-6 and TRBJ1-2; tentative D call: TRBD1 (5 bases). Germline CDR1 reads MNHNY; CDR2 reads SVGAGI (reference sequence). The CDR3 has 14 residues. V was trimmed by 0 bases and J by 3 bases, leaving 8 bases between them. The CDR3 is CASSYSDSDYGYTF. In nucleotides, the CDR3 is TGTGCCAGCAGTTACTCAGACAGTGACTATGGCTACACCTTC.

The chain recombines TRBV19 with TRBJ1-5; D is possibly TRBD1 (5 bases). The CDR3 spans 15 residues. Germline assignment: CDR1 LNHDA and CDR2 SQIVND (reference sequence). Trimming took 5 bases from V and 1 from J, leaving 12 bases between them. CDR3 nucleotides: TGTGCCAGTAGTGACTCCCGGGGGAGCAATCAGCCCCAGCATTTT. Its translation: CASSDSRGSNQPQHF.

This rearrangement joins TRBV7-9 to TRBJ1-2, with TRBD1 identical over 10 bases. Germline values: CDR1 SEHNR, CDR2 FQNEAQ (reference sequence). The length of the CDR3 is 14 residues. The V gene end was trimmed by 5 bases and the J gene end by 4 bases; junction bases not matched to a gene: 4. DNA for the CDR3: TGTGCCAGCAGCCCGACAGGGGGCGGCTATGGCTACACCTTC. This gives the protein CASSPTGGGYGYTF.

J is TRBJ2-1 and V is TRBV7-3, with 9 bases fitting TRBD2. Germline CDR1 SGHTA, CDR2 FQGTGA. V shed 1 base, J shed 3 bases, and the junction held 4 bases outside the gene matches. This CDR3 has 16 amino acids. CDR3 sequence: CASSLSSGGLYNEQFF. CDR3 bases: TGTGCCAGCAGCTTAAGTAGCGGGGGCCTCTACAATGAGCAGTTCTTC.

The CDR3 is CAISRQGNGDTEAFF. CDR3 nucleotides: TGTGCCATCAGCCGACAGGGAAATGGGGACACTGAAGCTTTCTTT. The V call is TRBV10-3, the J call TRBJ1-1, with TRBD1 matching over 7 bases. This CDR3 has 15 amino acids. Germline V gene data show CDR1 as ENHRY and CDR2 as SYGVKD. The V gene end was trimmed by 6 bases and the J gene end by 3 bases; junction bases not matched to a gene: 10.

The chain's CDR3 is CASSGGRGLYGYTF. CDR3 nucleotides: TGTGCCAGCAGTGGGGGCAGGGGCTTATATGGCTACACCTTC. The J gene is TRBJ1-2, the V gene TRBV2, with a weak D call TRBD1 (6 bases). This CDR3 has 14 residues. Trimming stripped 4 bases from V and 5 bases from J, with 14 bases between. Per germline, CDR1 SNHLY and CDR2 FYNNEI. Together with reference TRBV2 and TRBJ1-2, the CDR3 gives the full variable domain: EPEVTQTPSHQVTQMGQEVILRCVPISNHLYFYWYRQILGQKVEFLVSFYNNEISEKSEIFDDQFSVERPDGSNFTLKIRSTKLEDSAMYFCASSGGRGLYGYTFGSGTRLTVV.

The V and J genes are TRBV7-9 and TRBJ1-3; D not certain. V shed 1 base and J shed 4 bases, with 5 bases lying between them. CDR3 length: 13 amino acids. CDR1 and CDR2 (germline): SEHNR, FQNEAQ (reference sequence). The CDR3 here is CASSLGGGNTIYF. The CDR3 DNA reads TGTGCCAGCAGCTTAGGAGGAGGAAACACCATATATTTT.

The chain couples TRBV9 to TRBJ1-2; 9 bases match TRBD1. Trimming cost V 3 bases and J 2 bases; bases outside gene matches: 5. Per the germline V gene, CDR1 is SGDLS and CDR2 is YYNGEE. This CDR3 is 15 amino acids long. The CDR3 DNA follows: TGTGCCAGCAGCGCCGGACAGGGGACCAACTATGGCTACACCTTC. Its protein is CASSAGQGTNYGYTF.

Written as DNA, the CDR3 is TGTGCCAGCAGCCCCGACCCGGGGGGCAATCAGCCCCAGCATTTT. Its protein is CASSPDPGGNQPQHF. The chain joins TRBV7-2 to TRBJ1-5; weak D call: TRBD1 (5 bases). This CDR3 is 15 amino acids long. Trimming pared 5 bases from V and 2 bases from J, leaving 13 bases between. Germline values: CDR1 SGHTA, CDR2 FQGNSA.

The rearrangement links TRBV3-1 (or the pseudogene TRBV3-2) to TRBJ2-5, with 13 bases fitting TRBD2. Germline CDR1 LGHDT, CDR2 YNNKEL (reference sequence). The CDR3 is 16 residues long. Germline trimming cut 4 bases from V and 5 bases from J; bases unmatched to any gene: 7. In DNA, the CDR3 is TGTGCCAGCAGCCTAGGACTAGCGGGGGTTGGGGAGACCCAGTACTTC. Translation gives CASSLGLAGVGETQYF.

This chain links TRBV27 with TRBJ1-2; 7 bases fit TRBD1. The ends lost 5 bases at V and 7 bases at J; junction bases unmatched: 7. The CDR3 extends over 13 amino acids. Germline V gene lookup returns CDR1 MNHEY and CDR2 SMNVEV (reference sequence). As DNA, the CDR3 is TGTGCCAGCAGTCCTAGGGGGCGCATTGGCTACACCTTC. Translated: CASSPRGRIGYTF.

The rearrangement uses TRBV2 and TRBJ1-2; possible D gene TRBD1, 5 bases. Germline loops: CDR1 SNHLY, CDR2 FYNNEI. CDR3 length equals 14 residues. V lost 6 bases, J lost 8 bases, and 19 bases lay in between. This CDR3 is CASSPGGDYGGYTF. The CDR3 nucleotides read TGTGCCAGCAGCCCCGGAGGGGACTACGGCGGCTACACCTTC.

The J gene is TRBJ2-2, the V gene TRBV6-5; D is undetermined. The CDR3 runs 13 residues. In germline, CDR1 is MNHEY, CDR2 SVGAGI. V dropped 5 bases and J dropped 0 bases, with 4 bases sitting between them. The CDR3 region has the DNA TGTGCCAGCAGTCTAGCGAACACCGGGGAGCTGTTTTTT. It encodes CASSLANTGELFF.

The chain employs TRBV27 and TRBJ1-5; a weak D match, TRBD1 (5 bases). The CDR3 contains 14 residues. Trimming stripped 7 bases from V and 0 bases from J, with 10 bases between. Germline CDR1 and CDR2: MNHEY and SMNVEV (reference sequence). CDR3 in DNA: TGTGCCAGCAAGTATCAGGGTAGCAATCAGCCCCAGCATTTT. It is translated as CASKYQGSNQPQHF.

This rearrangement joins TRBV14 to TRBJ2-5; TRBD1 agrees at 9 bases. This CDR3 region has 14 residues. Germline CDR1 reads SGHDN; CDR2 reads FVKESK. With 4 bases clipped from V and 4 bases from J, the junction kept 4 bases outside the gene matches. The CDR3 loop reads CASSLGQGRETQYF. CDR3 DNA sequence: TGTGCCAGCAGCCTGGGACAGGGAAGAGAGACCCAGTACTTC.

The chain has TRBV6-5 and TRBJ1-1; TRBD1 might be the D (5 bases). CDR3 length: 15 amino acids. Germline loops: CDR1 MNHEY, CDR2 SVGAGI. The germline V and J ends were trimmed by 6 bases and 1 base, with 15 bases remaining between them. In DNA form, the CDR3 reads TGTGCCAGCAGCCACCAGGACACCCCGAACACTGAAGCTTTCTTT. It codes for CASSHQDTPNTEAFF.

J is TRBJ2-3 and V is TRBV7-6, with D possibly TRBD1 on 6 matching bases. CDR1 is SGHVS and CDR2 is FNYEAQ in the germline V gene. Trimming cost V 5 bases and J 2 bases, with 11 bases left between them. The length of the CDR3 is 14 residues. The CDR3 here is CASSRGQYTDTQYF. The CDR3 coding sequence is TGTGCCAGCAGCCGCGGACAGTACACAGATACGCAGTATTTT. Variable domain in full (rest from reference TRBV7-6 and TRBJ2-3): GAGVSQSPRYKVTKRGQDVALRCDPISGHVSLYWYRQALGQGPEFLTYFNYEAQQDKSGLPNDRFSAERPEGSISTLTIQRTEQRDSAMYRCASSRGQYTDTQYFGPGTRLTVL.